This TCR beta chain emerged from a study of OX40 agonist ivuxolimab in advanced cancers. General observations from the study: It was also the case that some nonresponders had low normalized T-cell clonal expansion.

The method was immunoSEQ multiplex PCR; TCRdb's version includes in-frame clones alone and lacks a portion of them. The sample includes 45,000 to 50,000 clones, approximately 90% of them seen just once. The CDR3 is 14 residues long. The germline gives CDR1 MNHNS, CDR2 SASEGT. Trimming shortened V by 1 base and J by 10 bases, and 14 bases separated the two germline ends. On this clone: Antigen specificity is unknown.

The source of this sequence is an adult with an advanced solid tumor such as melanoma, head and neck, liver or kidney cancer. The specimen comprised CD4+ or CD8+ T cells sorted from blood, sampled in a trial of the OX40 agonist ivuxolimab. The chain is built from TRBV6-1 and TRBJ2-1; D is possibly TRBD2 (6 bases). The CDR3 reads CASSEGALAGEQFF. In DNA, the CDR3 is TGTGCCAGCAGTGAAGGCGCGCTGGCGGGGGAGCAGTTCTTC.